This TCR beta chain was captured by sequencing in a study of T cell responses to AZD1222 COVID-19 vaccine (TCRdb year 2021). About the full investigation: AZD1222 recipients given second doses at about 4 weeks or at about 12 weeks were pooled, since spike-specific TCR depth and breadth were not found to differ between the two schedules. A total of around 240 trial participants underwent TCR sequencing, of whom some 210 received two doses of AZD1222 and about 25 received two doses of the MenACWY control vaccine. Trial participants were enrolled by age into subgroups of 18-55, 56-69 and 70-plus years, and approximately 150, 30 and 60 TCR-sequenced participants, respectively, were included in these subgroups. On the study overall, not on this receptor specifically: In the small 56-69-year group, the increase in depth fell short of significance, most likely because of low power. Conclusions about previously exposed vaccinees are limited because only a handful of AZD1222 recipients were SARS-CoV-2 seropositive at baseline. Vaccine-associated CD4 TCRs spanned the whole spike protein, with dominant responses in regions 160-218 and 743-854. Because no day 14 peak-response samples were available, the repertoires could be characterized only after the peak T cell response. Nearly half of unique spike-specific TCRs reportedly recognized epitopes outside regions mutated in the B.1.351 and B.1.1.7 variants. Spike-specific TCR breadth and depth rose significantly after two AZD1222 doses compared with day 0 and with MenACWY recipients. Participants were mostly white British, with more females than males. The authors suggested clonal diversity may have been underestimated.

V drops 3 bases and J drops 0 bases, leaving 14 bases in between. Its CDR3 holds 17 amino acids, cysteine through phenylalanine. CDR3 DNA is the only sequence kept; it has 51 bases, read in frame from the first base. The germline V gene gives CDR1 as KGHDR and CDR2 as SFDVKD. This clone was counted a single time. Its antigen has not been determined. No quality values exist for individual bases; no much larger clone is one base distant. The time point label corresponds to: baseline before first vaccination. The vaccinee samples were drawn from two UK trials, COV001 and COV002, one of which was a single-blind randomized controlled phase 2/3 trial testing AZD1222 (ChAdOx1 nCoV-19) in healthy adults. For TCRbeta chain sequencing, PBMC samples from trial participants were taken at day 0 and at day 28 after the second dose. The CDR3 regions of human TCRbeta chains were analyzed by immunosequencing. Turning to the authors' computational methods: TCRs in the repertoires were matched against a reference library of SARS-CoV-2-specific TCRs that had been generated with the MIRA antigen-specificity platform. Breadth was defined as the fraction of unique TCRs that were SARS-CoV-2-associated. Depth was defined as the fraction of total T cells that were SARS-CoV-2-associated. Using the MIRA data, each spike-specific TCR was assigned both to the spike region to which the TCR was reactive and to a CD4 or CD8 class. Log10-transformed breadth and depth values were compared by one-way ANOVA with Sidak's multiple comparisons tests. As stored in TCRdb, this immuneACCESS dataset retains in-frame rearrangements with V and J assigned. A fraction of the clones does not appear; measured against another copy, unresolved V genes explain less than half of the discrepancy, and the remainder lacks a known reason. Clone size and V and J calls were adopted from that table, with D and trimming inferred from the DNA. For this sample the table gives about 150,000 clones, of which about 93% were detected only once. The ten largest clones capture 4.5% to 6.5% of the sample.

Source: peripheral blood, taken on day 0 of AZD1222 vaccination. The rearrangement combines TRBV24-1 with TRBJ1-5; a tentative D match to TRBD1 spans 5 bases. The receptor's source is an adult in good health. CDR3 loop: CATSDSGAGYSNQPQHF. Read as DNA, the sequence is TGTGCCACCAGTGATAGTGGGGCGGGATATAGCAATCAGCCCCAGCATTTT.